These T cell receptor beta chains were read from a single sample in a study of T cells of healthy individuals. TCRdb itself ran the 5' RACE reads through MiXCR, one entry per CDR3 protein. Of around 63,000 distinct CDR3 sequences in the sample, 16% were seen once. The receptors come from a human donor in good health. CDR3s include the opening cysteine and the closing phenylalanine or tryptophan. The size field is filled for only some rows; it gives once, few, many or a size class.

cdr3_aa clone_size v_call
CASSQEEVDNQPQHF few TRBV4-1
CASSLDRVEETQYF - TRBV28
CASSISVRNIQYF - TRBV11-2
CATKAVELRYNEQFF few TRBV27
CASSTFLAGVVNEQFF many TRBV7-8
CASSPIGYQETQYF few TRBV28
CASRADGEAFF - TRBV5-1
CASSPEQGLQPQHF few TRBV18
CASRLDYPQETQYF few TRBV7-9
CSLKMGAGGKETQYF few TRBV29-1
CASSQEAGSGETQYF - TRBV4-1
CGAGVKGDTEAFF - TRBV7-9
CASSLASSYEQYF - TRBV12-3/TRBV12-4
CAISESAGATYEQYF - TRBV10-3
CASRVRELGAGNTEAFF - TRBV5-1
CASSFRTGALSNEQFF few TRBV5-1
CASSPRGQGLSGANVLTF many TRBV25-1
CASSPGDRVGYEQYF - TRBV12-3/TRBV12-4
CASSADRGREQFF many TRBV10-2
CASSHGQGLSGNTIYF - TRBV5-4
CATSRDLGRGGGYTF - TRBV15
CASSLRVGITGELFF many TRBV12-3/TRBV12-4
CASSLGQNYNSPLHF many TRBV27
CASSPTLATDTQYF many TRBV27
CASSQRQGNYGYTF many TRBV4-3
CASSPGVGSYNEQFF - TRBV7-3
CSSLSRGVGTEAFF few TRBV20-1
CATGTASYEQYF many TRBV10-3
CASTLGQGYEQYF few TRBV12-3/TRBV12-4
CASSMGSRGLYNEQFF - TRBV19
CASSEGVGEQFF - TRBV6-1
CASSYIAGGTDTQYF - TRBV6-5
CASSSGLAYEQYF many TRBV5-1
CASSLRGVYEQYF many TRBV7-4
CASSLGAGRNNQPQHF once TRBV7-2
CASSIPWTDEKLFF many TRBV19
CAISGTSGIYNEQFF - TRBV10-3
CASSLRSGGEQYF few TRBV11-3
CASRNREGDEQFF many TRBV6-2/TRBV6-3
CSAREGGALGELFF many TRBV20-1
CASSSSGTEPVETQYF many TRBV5-6
CAILRQGANKTQYF many TRBV10-3
CASSFGTTPGKLFF - TRBV12-3/TRBV12-4
CASSPRGGPRTGGGNEQFF - TRBV7-3
CASSVGGSNTGELFF many TRBV9
CASSGQGGNNEQFF - TRBV6-1